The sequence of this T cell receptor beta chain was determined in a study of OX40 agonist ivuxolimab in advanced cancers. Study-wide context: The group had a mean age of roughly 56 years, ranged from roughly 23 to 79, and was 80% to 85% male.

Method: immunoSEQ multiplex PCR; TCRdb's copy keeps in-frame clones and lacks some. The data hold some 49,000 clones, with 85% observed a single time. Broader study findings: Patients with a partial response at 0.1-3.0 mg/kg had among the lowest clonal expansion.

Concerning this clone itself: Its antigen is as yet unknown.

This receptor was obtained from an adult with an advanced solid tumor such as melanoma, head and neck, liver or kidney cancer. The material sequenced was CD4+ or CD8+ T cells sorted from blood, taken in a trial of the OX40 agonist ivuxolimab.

The CDR3 region is CASSVGTGAGYTF. CDR3 bases: TGTGCCAGCAGTGTAGGGACAGGGGCTGGCTACACCTTC. The chain uses TRBV27 and TRBJ1-2; TRBD1 agrees at 10 bases. J lost 7 bases, V lost 5 bases, and 4 bases had no gene match. Germline CDR1 MNHEY, CDR2 SMNVEV (reference sequence). The CDR3 runs to 13 residues.